The 7 T cell receptor beta chains given below trace back to one sample, sequenced in a study of tumor-infiltrating lymphocytes in primary liver carcinoma. Total RNA amounting to approximately 460 ng was the source from which TCR beta cDNA was made with a constant-region primer. The TCR beta library was amplified through three nested multiplex PCR rounds in a modified ARM-PCR procedure. It was with TRBV1-TRBV30 forward primers and a C-beta reverse primer that the first two PCR rounds were run, at about 10 cycles each. MiXCR, applied by TCRdb to the multiplex PCR reads, yields one record per CDR3 protein. The table shows around 120,000 distinct CDR3 sequences, with around 60% occurring only once. Each 20-30 mg portion of unsorted bulk tissue served as the source for co-extraction of RNA and DNA. The source material was liver tumor tissue from sampling region 1. Subset denoted: tumor region T1, superior pole. The receptors come from a woman between 55 and 75 years old with primary liver carcinoma and hepatitis B virus infection.

On this clonotype: As the CDR3 is not closed by the conserved phenylalanine or tryptophan, this likely results from a read error. This chain connects TRBV7-9 to TRBJ2-3; a possible D gene is TRBD2 (6 bases). This CDR3 spans 17 amino acids. Germline CDR1 reads SEHNR; CDR2 reads FQNEAQ (reference sequence). V lost 5 bases, J lost 0 bases, and 18 bases lay in between. CDR3 DNA: TGTGCCAGCAGCCTCTGGAGGGGCGGGTTTAGCACAGATACGCAGTATCTT. As protein: CASSLWRGGFSTDTQYL.

This clonotype came up a few times. No conserved phenylalanine or tryptophan is present at the end of the CDR3, so a read error is the likely explanation. The chain combines TRBV12-3 or TRBV12-4 with TRBJ2-7, with TRBD2 matching 11 bases. The ends lost 5 bases at V and 6 bases at J; junction bases unmatched: 15. The CDR3 spans 17 residues. The CDR3 protein is CASSPGRGLAEKGEQYL. Here the CDR3 DNA reads TGTGCCAGCAGTCCGGGAAGGGGACTAGCGGAGAAGGGCGAGCAGTACTTA.

This chain uses TRBV5-5 with TRBJ2-1; D perhaps matches TRBD2 (5 bases). With 4 bases removed from V and 9 bases from J, the gap between germline ends came to 17 bases. The CDR3 length is 14 residues. Germline CDR1 and CDR2: SGHKS and YYEKEE (reference sequence). CDR3: CASSAGWRNSEQFF. In nucleotides, the CDR3 is TGTGCCAGCAGCGCGGGTTGGCGAAACAGTGAGCAGTTCTTC.

This chain joins TRBV6-5 and TRBJ2-7; no firm D call. Germline CDR1 and CDR2: MNHEY and SVGAGI. The CDR3 spans 12 residues. V dropped 5 bases and J dropped 6 bases, with 11 bases sitting between them. The CDR3 sequence is CASSGPEGEQYF. The CDR3 bases are TGTGCCAGCAGTGGTCCAGAAGGCGAGCAGTACTTC.

With regard to this clonotype: Since the CDR3 does not end with the conserved phenylalanine or tryptophan, this likely comes from a read error. This chain joins TRBV7-8 and TRBJ2-7; 7 bases agree with TRBD2. This CDR3 is 15 amino acids long. The V gene's germline CDR1 is SGHVS and CDR2 FQNEAQ. The trim removed 0 bases at V and 4 bases at J, leaving 6 bases unmatched. For the CDR3, the DNA is TGTGCCAGCAGCTTAGCTCCAAGCGGGATGTACGAGCAGTACCTC. Amino acids: CASSLAPSGMYEQYL.

Regarding this clonotype: An end of the junction differs from the germline gene, which may be a read error. V gene TRBV5-4 combines with J gene TRBJ2-3; 8 bases agree with TRBD2. The CDR3 length is 15 residues. The germline V gene has CDR1 SGHNT and CDR2 YYREEE (reference sequence). Written as DNA, the CDR3 is TGTGCCAGCAGCTCCGACGGGGGGGGCACAGATAGGCAGTATTTT. Its translation: CASSSDGGGTDRQYF.

This chain links TRBV11-2 with TRBJ2-5; maybe TRBD1 (5 bases). V gave up 8 bases and J gave up 5 bases, with 15 bases separating them. The length of the CDR3 is 13 residues. Germline CDR1 SGHAT, CDR2 FQNNGV. The CDR3 region has the DNA TGTGCCAGCGGGGCCCCCCAATCGGAGACCCAGTACTTC. Translating it yields CASGAPQSETQYF. The variable domain in full, with the rest retrieved from reference TRBV11-2 and TRBJ2-5, is EAGVAQSPRYKIIEKRQSVAFWCNPISGHATLYWYQQILGQGPKLLIQFQNNGVVDDSQLPKDRFSAERLKGVDSTLKIQPAKLEDSAVYLCASGAPQSETQYFGPGTRLLVL.